The 9 T cell receptor beta chains below come from one sample, sequenced in a study of cytomegalovirus exposure and HLA in healthy donors. Use of 60 Vbeta and 13 Jbeta primers characterized the PCR. Libraries were prepared by immunoSEQ multiplex PCR; TCRdb keeps only in-frame clonotypes and omits some of them. The table lists fewer than 130,000 clones, around four fifths of them singletons. Material: PBMCs. The receptors originated from a woman in her sixties in good health and CMV-seropositive.

This chain connects TRBV4-1 to TRBJ2-2, with D perhaps matching TRBD2 (6 bases). Trimming took off 6 bases at V and 3 bases at J, with 11 bases between the two ends. The CDR3 sequence is 14 residues long. Per the germline V gene, CDR1 is MGHRA and CDR2 is YSYEKL. The chain's CDR3 is CASRLTSDTGELFF. The DNA of the CDR3 is TGCGCCAGCAGACTGACTAGTGACACCGGGGAGCTGTTTTTT.

The chain is built from TRBV7-8 and TRBJ2-5; D is ambiguous. The closer fit of TRBJ2-7 to the DNA end suggests the J call may be wrong. Germline-derived CDR1 and CDR2 are SGHVS and FQNEAQ. CDR3 length equals 12 residues. CDR3 amino acids: CASSLRAYEQYF. The CDR3 nucleotides read TGTGCCAGCAGCTTAAGAGCCTACGAGCAGTACTTC.

The chain carries TRBV5-1 and TRBJ2-7; D is possibly TRBD2 (6 bases). Germline V gives CDR1 SGHRS, CDR2 YFSETQ. Trimming pared 0 bases from V and 6 bases from J, leaving 16 bases between. The CDR3 is made up of 15 amino acids. The CDR3 loop is CASSLVGRQAGEQYF. The CDR3 DNA follows: TGCGCCAGCAGCTTGGTAGGGCGGCAAGCGGGCGAGCAGTACTTC. The full variable domain, with the rest looked up from reference TRBV5-1 and TRBJ2-7, is KAGVTQTPRYLIKTRGQQVTLSCSPISGHRSVSWYQQTPGQGLQFLFEYFSETQRNKGNFPGRFSGRQFSNSRSEMNVSTLELGDSALYLCASSLVGRQAGEQYFGPGTRLTVT.

The chain uses TRBV2 and TRBJ1-1; weak D call: TRBD1 (6 bases). The CDR3 loop spans 13 amino acids. The germline gives CDR1 SNHLY, CDR2 FYNNEI. The ends were cut back, 5 bases at V and 1 base at J, with 8 bases in the middle. The CDR3 sequence: CASSRDTNTEAFF. The DNA of the CDR3 is TGTGCCAGCAGTAGGGACACGAACACTGAAGCTTTCTTT.

This chain links TRBV29-1 with TRBJ2-1; weak D call: TRBD2 (6 bases). Looked up from germline, CDR1 is SQVTM and CDR2 is ANQGSEA. The CDR3 is 14 amino acids. V lost 1 base and J 6 bases, leaving 13 bases between the germline ends. The CDR3 here is CSVEGGGGPNEQFF. CDR3 nucleotide sequence: TGCAGCGTTGAAGGGGGAGGTGGGCCCAATGAGCAGTTCTTC.

V usage is TRBV7-2 and J usage is TRBJ2-5; tentative D call: TRBD1 (6 bases). The CDR3 loop spans 14 amino acids. V lost 3 bases, J lost 2 bases, and 10 bases lay in between. The germline V gene encodes CDR1 SGHTA and CDR2 FQGNSA. The CDR3 region is CASSFGTIQETQYF. In DNA form, the CDR3 reads TGTGCCAGCAGCTTCGGGACAATTCAAGAGACCCAGTACTTC.

The chain combines TRBV2 with TRBJ2-5, with TRBD1 matching over 7 bases. The V segment lost 6 bases and the J segment 2 bases; nucleotides outside the gene matches: 6. This CDR3 has 14 residues. Germline V CDR1 and CDR2: SNHLY, FYNNEI. The CDR3 protein is CASRPQGVQETQYF. For the CDR3, the DNA is TGTGCCAGCAGGCCTCAGGGGGTTCAAGAGACCCAGTACTTC.

V gene TRBV5-1 combines with J gene TRBJ2-3; TRBD2 aligns across 12 bases. The CDR3 length is 16 residues. Germline values: CDR1 SGHRS, CDR2 YFSETQ. Trimming cost V 4 bases and J 4 bases; bases outside gene matches: 7. CDR3 DNA sequence: TGCGCCAGCAGCCCTATGACTAGCGGGAGCTCAGATACGCAGTATTTT. Translation gives CASSPMTSGSSDTQYF. Based on the CDR3 plus reference TRBV5-1 and TRBJ2-3, the full variable domain is KAGVTQTPRYLIKTRGQQVTLSCSPISGHRSVSWYQQTPGQGLQFLFEYFSETQRNKGNFPGRFSGRQFSNSRSEMNVSTLELGDSALYLCASSPMTSGSSDTQYFGPGTRLTVL.

The chain carries TRBV2 and TRBJ2-1; 7 positions match TRBD2. The trim removed 7 bases at V and 5 bases at J, leaving 8 bases unmatched. CDR1 SNHLY and CDR2 FYNNEI come from the germline V gene. The CDR3 length is 14 residues. The chain's CDR3 is CASMGESGNNEQFF. The CDR3 DNA sequence: TGTGCCAGCATGGGAGAGAGCGGGAACAATGAGCAGTTCTTC.